This T cell receptor beta chain was sequenced for a study of cytomegalovirus exposure and HLA in healthy donors (dated by TCRdb to 2015 to 2018). About the full investigation: In an earlier analysis of under 750 of the donors, 250 to 350 Gb of sequence data and 90 million to 120 million unique TCR beta sequences from about 179 million T cells were reported. In a later analysis, previously published TCR beta repertoires from more than 500 donors were re-analyzed and high-resolution HLA genotyping was added so that TCR occurrence patterns could be studied. Donor age, sex, ethnicity and CMV serostatus were collected together with the repertoire data. On average, 235,054 unique TCR beta nucleotide sequences were sequenced per donor among about 400 genotyped donors of the cohort, with 15% to 20% of those sequences being non-productive. The T cell repertoires of around 670 subjects were profiled by immunosequencing and related to cytomegalovirus serostatus. Besides the first cohort of some 670 subjects, a separate validation cohort made up of 120 different subjects was used. Both class I and class II loci were covered by HLA typing, at four-digit resolution. In the later analysis, no new phenotypic data were used to find candidate immune exposures; instead, reliance was placed on TCR beta sequences and their occurrence across donors. High-throughput TCR immunosequencing, statistical association of individual TCRs with disease status, and machine learning were combined to predict cytomegalovirus infection status. Among the roughly 400 genotyped donors, approximately 81% belonged to the genetic ancestry cluster associated with self-reported Caucasian donors. The aim of the study was to test whether cataloging public T cell receptors could identify signatures of past pathogen exposure. Roughly 300 gigabases of sequencing data and approximately 85 million unique TCR sequences were included in an early release covering under 650 HLA-typed donors. Typing coverage differed by locus: A, B, C, DRB1 and DQB1 were typed in about 629-640 donors, DQA1 in about 550, DPA1 in nearly 610, and DPB1 in 400 to 480. A later genetic analysis used genome-wide SNP genotypes for about three fifths of the roughly 700 donors, treating that subset as a discovery cohort. About five DR-DQ haplotypes were handled as single units for association and clustering because linkage in the cohort was strong. Every discovery cohort repertoire had been produced on one sequencing platform. In an earlier analysis of a few hundred of the donors, high-throughput TCR beta sequencing was used to judge whether each TCR beta V gene segment behaved as functional or pseudogenic. The research as a whole found: Sequencing depth was assumed to be roughly uniform across donors in the presence/absence analyses, though that assumption may not hold. Across donors, most TCR sequences were observed very rarely, whereas some public TCRs were present in many individuals. In a later analysis, TCR association rates were found to vary across HLA loci, with the most associated TCRs seen for DRB1 alleles and the fewest for HLA-C alleles. A total of roughly 160 TCR beta chains were listed by the study as associated with cytomegalovirus. A further reported finding was that TCR beta sequences accurately predicted the HLA-A and HLA-B alleles for most subjects in the first cohort. In a later analysis, HLA-associated TCR beta chains showed more clonal expansion and lower generation probabilities than non-associated chains that were equally common. A few of the identified cytomegalovirus-associated TCR beta chains were confirmed in vitro to be specific for cytomegalovirus antigens. Because HLA typing was unavailable for some donors at each locus, only the typed subset was used in association tests. A later analysis found that most CMV-associated TCR beta chains appeared HLA-restricted, with HLA associations seemingly driven largely by CMV exposure. Because counts were too low, 15 to 20 rarely observed V segments, including chromosome 9 orphons, were excluded from the earlier analysis of 587 of the donors. CMV serostatus was the only immune exposure information available for the cohort. Correlated functional status among segregating V segments might be attributable to linkage disequilibrium, but an unknown experimental factor could not be ruled out. Some IMGT-functional V segments, including TRBV6-2 and TRBV6-3, could not be told apart with the 87-base-pair reads, so those segments were excluded. According to the authors, the approach could potentially be generalized to other disease states and immunological phenotypes. In a later analysis, several top co-occurrence clusters were reported to appear linked to parvovirus B19, influenza, CMV and Epstein-Barr virus. Only TCR beta chains were sequenced in this cohort, and the absence of alpha or paired-chain data limited detectable features. A cluster of highly shared sequence variants was judged likely to represent a technical artifact of the sequencing pipeline. In a later genetic analysis, a missense DCLRE1C variant was associated with V-gene and J-gene trimming of TCR beta chains, and the association was replicated in an independent cohort. According to a later genetic analysis, donors in an Asian-associated ancestry cluster had fewer N-insertions in productive TCRs than the approximately 650-donor mean. A later analysis associated about 17,000 TCR beta sequences with specific HLA alleles at a false discovery rate of 0.05. In an earlier analysis of a few hundred of the donors, most TCR beta V segments were observed in productive rearrangements about 87% or about 30% of the time, broadly matching IMGT annotations. The classifier was reported to diagnose cytomegalovirus status with high specificity and sensitivity in both the original cohort and the validation cohort. Assigning TCR associations to individual alleles was difficult when HLA alleles, especially DR and DQ, strongly co-occurred.

This clone has a handful of counts. The antigen it recognizes is unknown. Base qualities are not provided; no much larger clone lies one nucleotide away. The library was prepared using the immunoSEQ multiplex PCR assay. For the multiplex PCR, a mixture combining 60 forward primers for TCR Vbeta segments and 13 reverse primers for TCR Jbeta segments was used. A multiplex PCR assay on genomic DNA amplified the CDR3 region of rearranged TCR beta genes. The Illumina HiSeq System was used to sequence the amplified TCR beta libraries as 87-base-pair reads. The paper's processing steps were these. In a later analysis, tens of millions of unique TCR beta chains were counted across the roughly 670 repertoires, and roughly 11 million of these chains were shared by at least two donors. To remove PCR and sequencing errors, raw reads were error-corrected and collapsed into unique sequences using a nearest-neighbor algorithm that merged closely related sequences. V, D and J gene segments were assigned by aligning CDR3 sequences to IMGT reference sequences. For a sequence to be retained, a match of at least six nucleotides was required to both a V gene segment and a J gene segment. A rearrangement counted as productive if the CDR3 had no stop codons and remained in frame with V and J, and every other rearrangement counted as non-productive. Following IMGT convention, CDR3 was defined as the stretch from the second conserved V-encoded cysteine to the conserved J-encoded phenylalanine. In an earlier analysis of 500 to 650 of the donors, sequences lacking an unambiguous match to a single V gene segment were excluded. In an earlier analysis of 587 of the donors, V segments were called functional above 56.7% productive rearrangements and were called segregating when the between-donor standard deviation exceeded 5%. To diagnose cytomegalovirus status from the catalog of TCR beta chain sequences, a statistical classification framework was built. A later analysis assigned V and J genes by comparing TCR nucleotide sequences with IMGT/GENE-DB human TR gene sequences. A later analysis assigned CDR3 sequences and most-parsimonious VDJ recombination scenarios with the TCRdist pipeline. In a later analysis, each TCR beta chain was defined by its CDR3 amino acid sequence together with its V-gene family, and reads without a unique V-gene family were excluded. To address suspected cross-contamination and a sequencing artifact, a later analysis removed 450 to 700 highly shared, low-generation-probability nucleotide sequences. For each public chain, a later analysis derived a clonal expansion index from normalized ranks of inferred template counts within each repertoire. In a later analysis, generation probabilities were computed with a VDJ recombination model fitted to out-of-frame rearrangements, and the resulting probabilities were checked against IGoR. In a later analysis, TCR-TCR, TCR-HLA and TCR-CMV co-occurrence was scored with hypergeometric tests, and a repertoire-size bias correction was applied to TCR pairs. False discovery rates were estimated in a later analysis by permuting HLA or CMV assignments 20 times. A later analysis grouped co-occurring TCRs with DBSCAN, adding TCRdist sequence similarity when clustering within HLA-allele-positive subsets. Co-occurrence clustering excluded repertoires with fewer than 30,000 or more than 120,000 public chains, plus five with anomalous nucleotide sharing. TCRdb obtained this table from immuneACCESS and retained in-frame rearrangements with V and J assigned. These tables miss some clones; where compared with another copy, unresolved V genes account for less than half of the shortfall, and the remainder is unexplained. For V, J and clone size, that table is used; D and trimming come from the DNA. This sample lists about 96,000 clones; around 60% were detected once. 3.2% of the sample is taken by the ten largest.

In total, 630 or so healthy bone marrow donors made up the cohort. At the time of sampling, every cohort member was nominally healthy, though immune exposures that went unrecorded were likely present. The donor tested CMV seronegative and was one of the 352 seronegative cohort members. Every donor gave a peripheral blood sample, and the peripheral blood mononuclear cells from that sample were used for TCR beta sequencing. The Qiagen DNeasy Blood Extraction Kit was used to extract genomic DNA from the blood cell samples. In the germline V gene, CDR1 corresponds to MRHNA and CDR2 to SNTAGT. V is shortened by 4 bases, J by 4 bases, and the region joining them spans 9 bases. The CDR3 numbers 13 residues from cysteine through phenylalanine. Only the CDR3 DNA is retained, 39 bases long and in frame from the first base.

The specimen sequenced was PBMCs. The sequence came from a man aged 60-69 years in good health and CMV-seronegative. The V and J segments used are TRBV6-4 and TRBJ2-3; TRBD2 could be the D gene, as 6 bases match. CDR3 protein: CASSAGEADTQYF. DNA sequence: TGTGCCAGCAGTGCGGGAGAAGCAGATACGCAGTATTTT.